This T cell receptor beta chain was found in a study of blood T cell repertoires in COVID-19. Study as a whole: T cells, B-cell-depleted T cells, or PBMCs supplied cDNA or gDNA.

Study processing details: Reference gene primer amplification yielded estimated nucleated cell counts. Sequencing used immunoSEQ multiplex PCR; TCRdb keeps in-frame clones, though not all of them. That table gives V, J and clone size, and the DNA gave D and trimming. The sample lists 200,000 to 250,000 clones, over 65% occurring once. CDR3 length: 12 amino acids. V was pared by 1 base and J by 10 bases, with 10 bases between. Germline V gene sequence: CDR1 SEHNR, CDR2 FQNEAQ (reference sequence). In assigning cohorts, the study relied on participant-reported clinical history. Symptom resolution, clearance, or two negative PCRs marked the recovered donors of Cohort 3.

The receptor was derived from a woman between 55 and 75 years old who had recovered from COVID-19. The sample consisted of PBMCs or T cells enriched from blood (not recorded which). The rearrangement links TRBV7-9 to TRBJ1-1, with D possibly TRBD1 on 6 matching bases. The CDR3 reads CASSLEGRGAFF. The CDR3 DNA reads TGTGCCAGCAGCTTAGAGGGCAGGGGAGCTTTCTTT. Together with reference TRBV7-9 and TRBJ1-1, the CDR3 gives the full variable domain: DTGVSQNPRHKITKRGQNVTFRCDPISEHNRLYWYRQTLGQGPEFLTYFQNEAQLEKSRLLSDRFSAERPKGSFSTLEIQRTEQGDSAMYLCASSLEGRGAFFGQGTRLTVV.